This T cell receptor (beta chain) was sequenced in a study of blood T cell repertoires in COVID-19. On the study more broadly: Samples came from the United States, Italy and Spain, spanning acute and convalescent COVID-19. The analysed material was cDNA or gDNA that came from T cells, B-cell-depleted T cells, or PBMCs.

In the authors' workflow: Quantification of nucleated cells was approximated via reference gene primer amplification. Measured with immunoSEQ multiplex PCR; TCRdb has only the in-frame clones, and not every one. V and J calls and clone size are copied from that table; D and trimming were computed from the DNA. The sample includes about 250,000 clones, approximately 88% of them seen just once. The germline V gene has CDR1 SGHRS and CDR2 YFSETQ. This CDR3 has 15 amino acids. Trimming took 3 bases from V and 4 from J; bases not matched to a gene: 4. Sequences were obtained from peripheral blood. The gene calls are TRBV5-1 and TRBJ2-1, with 10 bases identical to TRBD2. The source is a man in his forties with acute or convalescent COVID-19. The CDR3 region is CASSYGTSVYNEQFF. CDR3 nucleotides: TGCGCCAGCAGCTACGGGACTAGCGTGTACAATGAGCAGTTCTTC.